This T cell receptor (beta chain) was sequenced in a study of CD8 T cells in Susac syndrome. Germline values: CDR1 SGHVS, CDR2 FNYEAQ. The length of the CDR3 is 14 residues. Trimming stripped 3 bases from V and 3 bases from J, with 10 bases between. Sequencing targeted TCR beta in blood CD8+ and CD4+ T cells. Multiple sclerosis controls were treatment-naive patients with stable or active relapsing-remitting disease. Roughly 0.45 to 1 ug RNA was reverse transcribed with random hexamers. MiXCR, run by TCRdb on the immunoSEQ multiplex PCR reads, gives a single entry per CDR3 protein. The sample has hundreds of thousands of distinct CDR3 sequences; 75% to 90% are singletons.

The rearrangement links TRBV7-6 to TRBJ2-3; TRBD2 is a possible D gene (6 bases). The sequenced material came from CD8+ T cells from PBMCs. This receptor was identified in a human donor with multiple sclerosis. The CDR3 DNA sequence: TGTGCCAGCAGCTTTTACGGGGGAACAGATACGCAGTATTTT. Translated, it gives CASSFYGGTDTQYF.